The clone carrying this TCR beta chain has at least ten counts. No antigen is known for it. The authors prepared the TCRbeta library with unique molecular identifiers. TCRdb independently ran MiXCR on the PCR reads; one entry per CDR3 protein. The sample lists 190,000 or so distinct CDR3 sequences, roughly 6.5% seen once, with about 5% in the top ten. This sample was included in a study of T-cell reconstitution after alpha-beta-depleted transplantation in children. The V gene's germline CDR1 is SGHDT and CDR2 YYEEEE. Trimming shortened V by 3 bases and J by 5 bases, and 20 bases separated the two germline ends. The CDR3 loop spans 16 amino acids. Overall study results and limits: After transplant, at about two months, alpha-beta T cells were reportedly derived from several hundred expanded graft clones. Some patients' high day-60 TCRbeta diversity was traced to surviving recipient T cells and thymic progenitors.

The clonotype comes from a girl under three years old with combined immunodeficiency, due to receive a stem cell transplant. The chain combines TRBV5-6 with TRBJ2-5, with D perhaps TRBD1 (6 bases). Sequenced material: PBMCs, taken before TCRalphabeta/CD19-depleted stem cell transplant. The CDR3 DNA follows: TGTGCCAGCAGCTGCCCGACAGACAGGCCTCAGGAGACCCAGTACTTC. Its protein is CASSCPTDRPQETQYF.